Below are 14 T cell receptor beta chains sequenced from a single sample in a study of human thymus T cells. Produced via immunoSEQ multiplex PCR; TCRdb's table is partial and in-frame only. The sample has around 44,000 clones, 94% seen once. Material: blood. The origin of the receptors is a boy under two years old with a congenital heart defect but otherwise immunologically healthy.

The J gene is TRBJ2-1, the V gene TRBV7-8; the match to TRBD2 covers 8 bases. The CDR3 loop spans 17 amino acids. The germline V gene encodes CDR1 SGHVS and CDR2 FQNEAQ. Losses at the gene ends were 1 base for V and 8 bases for J; bases not matched to a gene: 13. CDR3 in amino acids: CASSLVVQRGLLDEQFF. The CDR3 coding sequence is TGTGCCAGCAGCTTAGTGGTCCAGCGGGGGCTCTTGGATGAGCAGTTCTTC.

This sequence joins TRBV11-3 and TRBJ2-5; D might be TRBD2 (7 bases). The CDR3 runs to 16 residues. From germline, CDR1 is SGHNT and CDR2 YENEEA. Trimming took off 5 bases at V and 5 bases at J, with 21 bases between the two ends. For the CDR3, the DNA is TGTGCCAGCAGCCCTGTCGTGGGGGGGCCGGGGGAGACCCAGTACTTC. Its translation: CASSPVVGGPGETQYF.

The chain has TRBV19 and TRBJ1-6; D gene ambiguous. Germline CDR1 and CDR2: LNHDA and SQIVND (reference sequence). Trimming took off 8 bases at V and 3 bases at J, with 11 bases between the two ends. CDR3 length: 14 residues. The CDR3 loop reads CASRWASYNSPLHF. As DNA, the CDR3 is TGTGCCAGTCGGTGGGCTAGCTATAATTCACCCCTCCACTTT.

This clone was counted a single time. The chain employs TRBV5-1 and TRBJ2-7; 7 nucleotides agree with TRBD1. Trimming cost V 0 bases and J 4 bases; bases outside gene matches: 4. The germline gives CDR1 SGHRS, CDR2 YFSETQ. This CDR3 region has 14 residues. This CDR3 reads CASSLVGGQYEQYF. The CDR3 coding sequence is TGCGCCAGCAGCTTGGTAGGGGGCCAATACGAGCAGTACTTC.

V and J are TRBV9 and TRBJ2-7; TRBD2 aligns across 8 bases. After removal of 2 bases from V and 2 bases from J, the junction contained 3 bases not matched to a gene. The CDR3 loop spans 14 amino acids. Germline-derived CDR1 and CDR2 are SGDLS and YYNGEE. The DNA of the CDR3 is TGTGCCAGCAGCGTGGGCGGGGGGACCTACGAGCAGTACTTC. This gives the protein CASSVGGGTYEQYF.

The rearrangement joins TRBV13 to TRBJ1-2, with 7 bases that match TRBD1. The germline CDR1 and CDR2 sequences are PRHDT and FYEKMQ (reference sequence). Unmatched junction bases numbered 8, after V lost 3 bases and J lost 4 bases. This CDR3 contains 15 residues. CDR3 in amino acids: CASSFADRALYGYTF. CDR3 bases: TGTGCCAGCAGCTTTGCAGACAGGGCGCTCTATGGCTACACCTTC.

The V gene is TRBV28, the J gene TRBJ2-7, with 7 bases matching TRBD2. The length of the CDR3 is 13 residues. V lost 8 bases to trimming and J lost 0 bases; unmatched junction nucleotides: 4. Germline assignment: CDR1 MDHEN and CDR2 SYDVKM. The DNA of the CDR3 is TGTGCCAGCCGAGGACTAGTCTCCTACGAGCAGTACTTC. Protein product: CASRGLVSYEQYF.

The chain combines TRBV4-3 with TRBJ1-3; TRBD1 is a possible D gene (5 bases). From germline, CDR1 is LGHNA and CDR2 YSLEER. The CDR3 extends over 14 amino acids. Trimming removed 4 bases from V and 3 bases from J, with 10 bases in between. The CDR3 sequence is CASSRGTVGNTIYF. In DNA, the CDR3 is TGCGCCAGCAGCCGAGGGACGGTTGGAAACACCATATATTTT.

This chain connects TRBV6-5 to TRBJ2-3; D is possibly TRBD1 (5 bases). The CDR3 is 15 residues long. V lost 2 bases to trimming and J lost 2 bases, with 11 bases between them. From germline, CDR1 is MNHEY and CDR2 SVGAGI. The CDR3 DNA follows: TGTGCCAGCAGTTACACCGGACACCACACAGATACGCAGTATTTT. This gives the protein CASSYTGHHTDTQYF.

This rearrangement joins TRBV6-5 to TRBJ1-2; 7 bases match TRBD1. Germline assignment: CDR1 MNHEY and CDR2 SVGAGI. The V gene end was trimmed by 5 bases and the J gene end by 5 bases; junction bases not matched to a gene: 5. CDR3 length: 13 residues. The DNA for the CDR3 is TGTGCCAGCAGTCGGACAGGTGGATATGGCTACACCTTC. As protein: CASSRTGGYGYTF.

V is TRBV4-1 and J is TRBJ2-3; D ambiguous. The CDR3 consists of 14 residues. CDR1 and CDR2 from the germline V gene are MGHRA and YSYEKL. V gave up 4 bases and J gave up 0 bases, with 8 bases separating them. The CDR3 here is CASSRDPSTDTQYF. CDR3 DNA sequence: TGCGCCAGCAGCCGAGACCCCAGCACAGATACGCAGTATTTT.

The chain couples TRBV19 to TRBJ2-3, with 9 bases matching TRBD2. CDR1 is LNHDA, CDR2 SQIVND, per germline (reference sequence). The J segment lost 4 bases and the V segment lost 3 bases, leaving 5 bases of the junction unmatched. The CDR3 loop spans 15 amino acids. CDR3 DNA: TGTGCCAGTAGTATCTTGGCGGGGGGGCCAGATACGCAGTATTTT. Translated, it gives CASSILAGGPDTQYF.

V and J are TRBV7-9 and TRBJ1-2, with TRBD1 matching 7 bases. V gave up 5 bases and J gave up 0 bases; unmatched junction bases: 6. Germline V gene data show CDR1 as SEHNR and CDR2 as FQNEAQ (reference sequence). The CDR3 spans 15 residues. This chain's CDR3 is CASSSPQGTNYGYTF. The CDR3 DNA sequence: TGTGCCAGCAGCAGCCCACAGGGGACTAACTATGGCTACACCTTC.

V usage is TRBV7-3 and J usage is TRBJ2-3; 9 bases line up with TRBD2. The CDR3 loop spans 15 amino acids. Trimming at V came to 1 base and at J to 5 bases, leaving 4 bases not matched to a gene. Germline V CDR1 and CDR2: SGHTA, FQGTGA. CDR3 nucleotide sequence: TGTGCCAGCAGCTTAAGCGGGGGGGCAATAGATACGCAGTATTTT. It is translated as CASSLSGGAIDTQYF. The full variable domain, rest sourced from reference TRBV7-3 and TRBJ2-3, is GAGVSQTPSNKVTEKGKYVELRCDPISGHTALYWYRQSLGQGPEFLIYFQGTGAADDSGLPNDRFFAVRPEGSVSTLKIQRTERGDSAVYLCASSLSGGAIDTQYFGPGTRLTVL.